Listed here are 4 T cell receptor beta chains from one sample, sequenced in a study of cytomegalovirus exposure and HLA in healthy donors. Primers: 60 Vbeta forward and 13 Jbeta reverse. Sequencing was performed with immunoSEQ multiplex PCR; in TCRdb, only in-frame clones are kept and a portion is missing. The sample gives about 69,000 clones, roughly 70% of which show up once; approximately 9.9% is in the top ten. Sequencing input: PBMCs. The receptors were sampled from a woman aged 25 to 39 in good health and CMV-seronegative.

The CDR3 here is CASSFQTRTPYGYTF. DNA for the CDR3: TGTGCCAGCAGTTTCCAGACGCGGACTCCCTATGGCTACACCTTC. The chain joins TRBV27 to TRBJ1-2; D call uncertain. The CDR3 has 15 amino acids. Germline V gene sequence: CDR1 MNHEY, CDR2 SMNVEV (reference sequence). Trimming cost V 3 bases and J 4 bases, with 15 bases left between them.

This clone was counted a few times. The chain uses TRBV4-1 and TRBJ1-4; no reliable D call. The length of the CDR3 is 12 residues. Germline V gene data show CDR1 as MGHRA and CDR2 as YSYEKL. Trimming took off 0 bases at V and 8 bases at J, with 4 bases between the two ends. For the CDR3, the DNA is TGCGCCAGCAGCCAAGAACTCGAAAAACTGTTTTTT. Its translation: CASSQELEKLFF.

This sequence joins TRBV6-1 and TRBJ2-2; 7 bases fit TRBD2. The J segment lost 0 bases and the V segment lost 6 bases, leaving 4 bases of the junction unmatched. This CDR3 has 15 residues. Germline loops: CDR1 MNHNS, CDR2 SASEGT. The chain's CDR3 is CASRSGAANTGELFF. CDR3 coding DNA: TGTGCCAGCAGGAGCGGGGCCGCGAACACCGGGGAGCTGTTTTTT.

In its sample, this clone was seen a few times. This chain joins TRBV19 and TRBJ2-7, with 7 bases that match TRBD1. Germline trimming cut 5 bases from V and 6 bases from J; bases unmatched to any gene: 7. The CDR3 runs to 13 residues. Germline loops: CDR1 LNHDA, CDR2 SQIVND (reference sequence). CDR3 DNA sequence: TGTGCCAGTAGTTATGACAGGGACAGCGAGCAGTACTTC. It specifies CASSYDRDSEQYF.